Each of the 31 T cell receptor beta chains below was sequenced from the same sample in a study of identical twins. MiXCR was run by TCRdb on the 5' RACE reads, yielding one entry per CDR3 protein. Here the sample spans hundreds of thousands of distinct CDR3 sequences, 10% to 15% being singletons. In addition, the sample was reused for a study of yellow fever vaccine responses in identical twins.

The specimen was PBMCs. All receptors derive from a woman under 30 in good health.

The chain recombines TRBV28 with TRBJ1-1; tentatively, D is TRBD1 (5 bases). Germline V gives CDR1 MDHEN, CDR2 SYDVKM. Trimming took 1 base from V and 6 from J, leaving 6 bases between them. The CDR3 contains 12 residues. The CDR3 protein is CASSLLGPEAFF. In nucleotides, the CDR3 is TGTGCCAGCAGTTTATTGGGGCCTGAAGCTTTCTTT.

In this sample, this clonotype turned up a few times. This sequence joins TRBV5-6 and TRBJ2-7; 7 bases are a match to TRBD2. This CDR3 is built from 12 residues. The trim removed 7 bases at V and 4 bases at J, leaving 5 bases unmatched. Germline V gene sequence: CDR1 SGHDT, CDR2 YYEEEE. Here the CDR3 reads CASGPAGYEQYF. The CDR3 coding sequence is TGTGCCAGCGGCCCAGCGGGGTACGAGCAGTACTTC.

V usage is TRBV5-1 and J usage is TRBJ2-4; TRBD1 agrees at 7 bases. This CDR3 region has 15 residues. V gave up 2 bases and J gave up 0 bases; unmatched junction bases: 2. Germline V CDR1 and CDR2: SGHRS, YFSETQ. CDR3 loop: CASSFTGEAKNIQYF. In DNA, the CDR3 is TGCGCCAGCAGCTTTACAGGGGAAGCCAAAAACATTCAGTACTTC. Using reference TRBV5-1 and TRBJ2-4 for the parts outside the CDR3, the full variable domain is KAGVTQTPRYLIKTRGQQVTLSCSPISGHRSVSWYQQTPGQGLQFLFEYFSETQRNKGNFPGRFSGRQFSNSRSEMNVSTLELGDSALYLCASSFTGEAKNIQYFGAGTRLSVL.

The V call is TRBV10-3, the J call TRBJ2-7; 13 bases are shared with TRBD2. V shed 2 bases, J shed 5 bases, and the junction held 0 bases outside the gene matches. Per germline, CDR1 ENHRY and CDR2 SYGVKD. The CDR3 length is 14 residues. CDR3 protein: CAISEGLAGDEQYV. The DNA for the CDR3 is TGTGCCATCAGTGAGGGACTAGCGGGGGACGAGCAGTACGTC.

CDR3 nucleotide sequence: TGCGCCAGCAGCCCCGTGTCATCCGCGAACACCGGGGAGCTGTTTTTT. Translating gives CASSPVSSANTGELFF. The chain carries TRBV5-1 and TRBJ2-2; D unresolved. This CDR3 contains 16 residues. CDR1 and CDR2 (germline): SGHRS, YFSETQ. Deletions cut 4 bases from V and 0 bases from J, with 13 bases between. The complete variable domain, with remaining parts taken from reference TRBV5-1 and TRBJ2-2, reads KAGVTQTPRYLIKTRGQQVTLSCSPISGHRSVSWYQQTPGQGLQFLFEYFSETQRNKGNFPGRFSGRQFSNSRSEMNVSTLELGDSALYLCASSPVSSANTGELFFGEGSRLTVL.

The rearrangement uses TRBV20-1 and TRBJ2-5, with 14 bases lining up with TRBD2. The CDR3 totals 17 residues. Germline CDR1 reads DFQATT; CDR2 reads SNEGSKA (reference sequence). J lost 5 bases, V lost 5 bases, and 13 bases had no gene match. This CDR3 is CSAYLGLAGARRETQYF. In nucleotides, the CDR3 is TGCAGTGCTTACCTGGGACTAGCGGGGGCCCGCCGGGAGACCCAGTACTTC.

In this sample, this clonotype turned up a few times. The gene calls are TRBV4-1 and TRBJ1-4, with a tentative D call TRBD1 (5 bases). Germline-derived CDR1 and CDR2 are MGHRA and YSYEKL. There are 15 residues in the CDR3. Between the trimmed V and J ends, which lost 4 bases and 0 bases, there was a span of 9 bases. The DNA of the CDR3 is TGCGCCAGCAGCCGGCAGGGTTCAACTAATGAAAAACTGTTTTTT. Protein: CASSRQGSTNEKLFF.

This clonotype has just a few counts. V and J are TRBV12-3 or TRBV12-4 and TRBJ1-6, with no clear D. This CDR3 contains 13 residues. The V gene lost 3 bases and the J gene lost 7 bases, with 7 bases spanning the gap. CDR3 residues: CASSFETNSPLHF. The CDR3 DNA reads TGTGCCAGCAGTTTTGAGACGAATTCACCCCTCCACTTT.

This clonotype has just a few counts. DNA for the CDR3: TGTGCCAGCAGCTTAGCAGGGACAGGGCCGAACACCGGGGAGCTGTTTTTT. Translated, it gives CASSLAGTGPNTGELFF. The chain combines TRBV7-9 with TRBJ2-2; 9 bases align to TRBD1. CDR1 and CDR2 (germline): SEHNR, FQNEAQ (reference sequence). J was trimmed by 0 bases and V by 0 bases; bases with no gene match: 2. The CDR3 covers 17 residues.

This clonotype was seen a few times. V and J are TRBV6-6 and TRBJ1-5, with 8 bases lining up with TRBD1. V lost 0 bases, J lost 6 bases, and 13 bases stayed unmatched. CDR3 size: 18 residues. Germline-derived CDR1 and CDR2 are MNHNY and SVGAGI (reference sequence). The CDR3 region is CASSYSLYGQGMSQPQHF. The CDR3 bases are TGTGCCAGCAGTTACTCCCTCTACGGACAGGGTATGAGTCAGCCCCAGCATTTT.

CDR3 sequence (DNA): TGTGCCAGCAGTGAGAGACAGCTCACAGATACGCAGTATTTT. This sequence encodes CASSERQLTDTQYF. The chain couples TRBV2 to TRBJ2-3; TRBD1 might be the D (5 bases). Germline-derived CDR1 and CDR2 are SNHLY and FYNNEI. Trimming shortened V by 3 bases and J by 2 bases, and 9 bases separated the two germline ends. This CDR3 spans 14 amino acids.

V gene TRBV7-9 combines with J gene TRBJ2-1; TRBD2 agrees at 7 bases. CDR1 and CDR2 (germline): SEHNR, FQNEAQ (reference sequence). Trimming removed 3 bases from V and 2 bases from J; junction bases left unmatched: 10. The CDR3 has 17 residues. This CDR3 is CASSLYGAGAPYNEQFF. The CDR3 DNA follows: TGTGCCAGCAGCTTGTATGGGGCGGGAGCCCCCTACAATGAGCAGTTCTTC.

This clonotype was seen more than once but under ten times. The rearrangement joins TRBV3-1 to TRBJ2-7; D is perhaps TRBD2 (6 bases). Trimming cost V 4 bases and J 6 bases, with 13 bases left between them. Germline assignment: CDR1 LGHDT and CDR2 YNNKEL (reference sequence). This CDR3 comprises 13 residues. CDR3 nucleotide sequence: TGTGCCAGCAGCCCAGCCGCGGGACGCGAGCAGTACGTC. This gives the protein CASSPAAGREQYV.

Only a few counts were recorded for this clonotype. V and J are TRBV7-8 and TRBJ2-1; D may be TRBD2 (5 bases). CDR3 size: 14 residues. Germline lookup yields CDR1 SGHVS and CDR2 FQNEAQ. Trimming cost V 2 bases and J 6 bases, with 11 bases left between them. CDR3 sequence (DNA): TGTGCCAGCAGCTTACAGCGGTTTACCAATGAGCAGTTCTTC. Protein sequence: CASSLQRFTNEQFF.

This clonotype was recorded many times. The chain employs TRBV10-3 and TRBJ1-2; TRBD1 might be the D (5 bases). Germline V CDR1 and CDR2: ENHRY, SYGVKD. The CDR3 covers 16 residues. V lost 0 bases to trimming and J lost 4 bases, with 15 bases between them. In nucleotides, the CDR3 is TGTGCCATCAGTGAGTCGATTCAGGGAATTTCCTATGGCTACACCTTC. Translating it yields CAISESIQGISYGYTF.

This clonotype was recorded at least ten times. The chain recombines TRBV2 with TRBJ2-1; 8 nucleotides match TRBD1. Germline V lookup: CDR1 SNHLY, CDR2 FYNNEI. The V segment lost 5 bases and the J segment 5 bases; nucleotides outside the gene matches: 14. The CDR3 is 17 residues long. The CDR3 DNA follows: TGTGCCAGCAGTCAGGTCCCGCGGGACAGGTTGGACAATGAGCAGTTCTTC. Translation gives CASSQVPRDRLDNEQFF.

The chain uses TRBV20-1 and TRBJ1-3; no definite D call. Deletions cut 3 bases from V and 0 bases from J, with 9 bases between. The germline V gene has CDR1 DFQATT and CDR2 SNEGSKA (reference sequence). CDR3 length: 14 amino acids. CDR3 nucleotides: TGCAGTGCTAGCTGGGCTATCTCTGGAAACACCATATATTTT. This encodes CSASWAISGNTIYF.

The chain combines TRBV28 with TRBJ2-3; D is perhaps TRBD2 (6 bases). The CDR3 length is 12 residues. The germline V gene has CDR1 MDHEN and CDR2 SYDVKM. Trimming took 5 bases from V and 7 from J, leaving 10 bases between them. In DNA form, the CDR3 reads TGTGCCAGCAGTCGTAGCGGCAATACGCAGTATTTT. It is translated as CASSRSGNTQYF.

In this sample, this clonotype turned up a few times. This chain joins TRBV6-5 and TRBJ1-2, with TRBD1 matching over 11 bases. Germline V gene lookup returns CDR1 MNHEY and CDR2 SVGAGI. With V trimmed by 4 bases and J by 9 bases, 7 bases remained unmatched. This CDR3 comprises 14 residues. The CDR3 loop is CASSSGQGVRSYTF. CDR3 nucleotides: TGTGCCAGCAGTTCGGGACAGGGGGTTAGGAGCTACACCTTC.

This clonotype has a handful of counts. This sequence joins TRBV5-1 and TRBJ1-5; D remains ambiguous. The V end was cut by 5 bases, the J end by 0 bases, with 12 bases between. The CDR3 runs to 15 residues. The V gene's germline CDR1 is SGHRS and CDR2 YFSETQ. DNA of the CDR3: TGCGCCAGCAGGGCCACGGGATATAGCAATCAGCCCCAGCATTTT. Its protein is CASRATGYSNQPQHF.

This clonotype came up many times. The chain combines TRBV24-1 with TRBJ2-7; 8 bases are shared with TRBD1. CDR1 KGHDR and CDR2 SFDVKD come from the germline V gene. The CDR3 contains 15 residues. Unmatched junction bases numbered 6, after V lost 3 bases and J lost 3 bases. CDR3 region: CATSDPTGGNYEQYF. The DNA for the CDR3 is TGTGCCACCAGTGATCCAACAGGGGGGAACTACGAGCAGTACTTC.

This clonotype was counted only a few times. V usage is TRBV20-1 and J usage is TRBJ2-1, with TRBD2 identical over 11 bases. Germline loops: CDR1 DFQATT, CDR2 SNEGSKA (reference sequence). This CDR3 is built from 15 residues. J was trimmed by 10 bases and V by 3 bases; bases with no gene match: 11. This CDR3 is CSASLIAGGVGEQFF. DNA for the CDR3: TGCAGTGCTAGCCTCATAGCGGGAGGGGTGGGGGAGCAGTTCTTC.

CDR3 DNA: TGTGCCAGCAGTTACAGTTTCACTACCTGGGGGAACACTGAAGCTTTCTTT. This sequence encodes CASSYSFTTWGNTEAFF. The V and J genes are TRBV6-2 or TRBV6-3 and TRBJ1-1; D ambiguous. Per the germline V gene, CDR1 is MNHEY and CDR2 is SVGEGT. CDR3 length equals 17 residues. V was shortened by 2 bases and J by 1 base, with 17 bases between the two germline ends.

This rearrangement joins TRBV11-2 to TRBJ2-2, with D tentatively TRBD1 (6 bases). There are 18 residues in the CDR3. V was trimmed by 4 bases and J by 1 base, leaving 19 bases between them. Germline loops: CDR1 SGHAT, CDR2 FQNNGV. CDR3 coding DNA: TGTGCCAGCAGCTCGCTCTCCTCGCGGACAGTGAACACCGGGGAGCTGTTTTTT. This encodes CASSSLSSRTVNTGELFF.

This clonotype was counted a few times. This chain links TRBV6-1 with TRBJ2-1; 8 nucleotides agree with TRBD2. Germline loops: CDR1 MNHNS, CDR2 SASEGT. This CDR3 has 16 residues. V was clipped by 2 bases and J by 7 bases; unmatched bases: 10. The DNA for the CDR3 is TGTGCCAGCAGTGAAAGTTTGGGCGGGAGGTTGAATGAGCAGTTCTTC. It encodes CASSESLGGRLNEQFF.

The rearrangement joins TRBV6-1 to TRBJ2-2; D not certain. V gave up 1 base and J gave up 5 bases, with 8 bases separating them. Germline V gives CDR1 MNHNS, CDR2 SASEGT. This CDR3 is 14 amino acids long. As DNA, the CDR3 is TGTGCCAGCAGTGAAGGAAGTTGGACCGGGGAGCTGTTTTTT. Its translation is CASSEGSWTGELFF.

With respect to this clonotype: The germline gene is not matched at one end of the junction; a read error may be the cause. The rearrangement links TRBV4-1 to TRBJ2-7; D is possibly TRBD1 (5 bases). Germline loops: CDR1 MGHRA, CDR2 YSYEKL. The CDR3 has 15 residues. The CDR3 spells CTSSHSGIGSYEQYF. The DNA of the CDR3 is TGCACCAGCAGCCATTCAGGGATTGGCTCCTACGAGCAGTACTTC.

This clonotype came up a few times. V and J are TRBV7-2 and TRBJ1-1; D gene uncertain. The CDR3 has 11 amino acids. CDR1 is SGHTA, CDR2 FQGNSA, per germline. With 6 bases removed from V and 11 bases from J, the gap between germline ends came to 13 bases. Here the CDR3 reads CASRKTWAAFF. The CDR3 DNA is TGTGCCAGCAGGAAGACTTGGGCGGCTTTCTTT.

This clonotype was recorded at least ten times. The V and J genes are TRBV3-1 and TRBJ2-7, with a tentative D call TRBD2 (6 bases). The CDR3 contains 14 residues. V lost 3 bases and J lost 1, with 10 bases in between. In germline, CDR1 is LGHDT, CDR2 YNNKEL (reference sequence). The CDR3 here is CASSQGGRSYEQYV. CDR3 bases: TGTGCCAGCAGCCAGGGGGGAAGGTCCTACGAGCAGTACGTC.

The chain links TRBV6-4 to TRBJ2-2, with a possible D match to TRBD2 (5 bases). The germline CDR1 and CDR2 sequences are MRHNA and SNTAGT. The V and J ends lost 6 bases and 6 bases respectively, with 11 bases between them. The CDR3 has 13 amino acids. The CDR3 DNA follows: TGTGCCAGCAGCCCCCGGGAATCCGGGGAGCTGTTTTTT. Translating gives CASSPRESGELFF.

The sample holds many counts of this clonotype. The chain carries TRBV28 and TRBJ2-1; D call uncertain. Germline V gene lookup returns CDR1 MDHEN and CDR2 SYDVKM. The V gene lost 7 bases and the J gene lost 0 bases, with 10 bases spanning the gap. The CDR3 consists of 14 residues. The CDR3 protein is CASISVSSYNEQFF. For the CDR3, the DNA is TGTGCCAGCATCTCGGTGAGCTCCTACAATGAGCAGTTCTTC.